This is a list of T cell receptor beta chains from one sample in a study of blood T cell repertoires in COVID-19. Sequencing used immunoSEQ multiplex PCR; TCRdb keeps in-frame clones, though not all of them. The sample has around 300,000 clones, about nine tenths seen once. The sample taken for sequencing was peripheral blood. These receptors originate from a woman aged 40 to 49 who had recovered from COVID-19. Both conserved end residues are part of each CDR3. The order of the fields is clone size, D gene, J gene, V gene, CDR3 DNA, CDR3 protein. D genes are given only for firm matches. Clone size is stated in some rows and not others, as once, few, many or a class when expanded.

abundance: -
d_gene: -
j_gene: TRBJ2-5
v_gene: TRBV5-5
CDR3nt: TGTGCCAGCAGCCCGCTCCTATCGGGGTTAGAGACCCAGTACTTC
CDR3aa: CASSPLLSGLETQYF

abundance: -
d_gene: TRBD2
j_gene: TRBJ2-3
v_gene: TRBV5-4
CDR3nt: TGTGCCAGCAGCTTGGGTGTAGCGGGGGGCACAGATACGCAGTATTTT
CDR3aa: CASSLGVAGGTDTQYF

abundance: -
d_gene: -
j_gene: TRBJ2-6
v_gene: TRBV19
CDR3nt: TGTGCCAGTAGTATAGGGTGGAGCTCTGGGGCCAACGTCCTGACTTTC
CDR3aa: CASSIGWSSGANVLTF

abundance: -
d_gene: TRBD2
j_gene: TRBJ2-1
v_gene: TRBV5-1
CDR3nt: TGCGCCAGCAGCTCCGGACTAGCGCCTTACAATGAGCAGTTCTTC
CDR3aa: CASSSGLAPYNEQFF

abundance: -
d_gene: -
j_gene: TRBJ1-5
v_gene: TRBV27
CDR3nt: TGTGCCAGCAGTTCTCGGGAGGGCAATCAGCCCCAGCATTTT
CDR3aa: CASSSREGNQPQHF

abundance: -
d_gene: -
j_gene: TRBJ2-7
v_gene: TRBV12-3/TRBV12-4
CDR3nt: TGTGCCAGCAGTTTTGGGGGCCACGAGCAGTACTTC
CDR3aa: CASSFGGHEQYF

abundance: -
d_gene: -
j_gene: TRBJ1-3
v_gene: TRBV9
CDR3nt: TGTGCCAGCAGCGTAGGGGCCGCTCCCTCTGGAAACACCATATATTTT
CDR3aa: CASSVGAAPSGNTIYF

abundance: -
d_gene: TRBD1
j_gene: TRBJ1-5
v_gene: TRBV6-5
CDR3nt: TGTGCCAGCAGTTACTCAAGACAGGGCTGCGATCAGCCCCAGCATTTT
CDR3aa: CASSYSRQGCDQPQHF

abundance: -
d_gene: -
j_gene: TRBJ2-5
v_gene: TRBV27
CDR3nt: TGTGCCAGCAGTTCGACTAGGGAGACCCAGTACTTC
CDR3aa: CASSSTRETQYF

abundance: once
d_gene: TRBD2
j_gene: TRBJ2-7
v_gene: TRBV6-4
CDR3nt: TGTGCCAGCAGTGTAGCGGGGCACCTTTTGTACGAGCAGTACTTC
CDR3aa: CASSVAGHLLYEQYF

abundance: once
d_gene: TRBD2
j_gene: TRBJ2-3
v_gene: TRBV5-8
CDR3nt: TGTGCCAGCAGCTGGGGGGGACTAGGGGCAGATACGCAGTATTTT
CDR3aa: CASSWGGLGADTQYF

abundance: -
d_gene: TRBD1
j_gene: TRBJ2-3
v_gene: TRBV5-1
CDR3nt: TGCGCCAGCAGCTTGAGGGGACAGGGCACAGATACGCAGTATTTT
CDR3aa: CASSLRGQGTDTQYF

abundance: -
d_gene: -
j_gene: TRBJ1-5
v_gene: TRBV7-8
CDR3nt: TGTGCCAGCAGCCTGGACAGAGAGTATCAGCCCCAGCATTTT
CDR3aa: CASSLDREYQPQHF

abundance: -
d_gene: -
j_gene: TRBJ1-1
v_gene: TRBV30
CDR3nt: TGTGCCTGGACCCCAGGGTCGGAGACTGAAGCTTTCTTT
CDR3aa: CAWTPGSETEAFF

abundance: -
d_gene: TRBD1
j_gene: TRBJ2-5
v_gene: TRBV24-1
CDR3nt: TGTGCCACCAGTGATCCGACCCCCGGGACAGCACCTTTCCAAGAGACCCAGTACTTC
CDR3aa: CATSDPTPGTAPFQETQYF

abundance: -
d_gene: -
j_gene: TRBJ2-2
v_gene: TRBV27
CDR3nt: TGTGCCAGCACCCTCGGGTATCCCGACGCCGGGGAGCTGTTTTTT
CDR3aa: CASTLGYPDAGELFF

abundance: -
d_gene: TRBD1
j_gene: TRBJ1-5
v_gene: TRBV5-1
CDR3nt: TGCGCCAGCAGCGGCGGACAGGATCAGCCCCAGCATTTT
CDR3aa: CASSGGQDQPQHF

abundance: -
d_gene: -
j_gene: TRBJ2-6
v_gene: TRBV27
CDR3nt: TGTGCCAGCAGTTTACTAGTCCCGGCTGGGGCCAACGTCCTGACTTTC
CDR3aa: CASSLLVPAGANVLTF

abundance: -
d_gene: TRBD1
j_gene: TRBJ1-3
v_gene: TRBV18
CDR3nt: TGTGCCAGCTCACCGACACAGGGGATAGGAAACACCATATATTTT
CDR3aa: CASSPTQGIGNTIYF

abundance: -
d_gene: TRBD1
j_gene: TRBJ1-2
v_gene: TRBV30
CDR3nt: TGTGCCTGGAGTGTGTTGGAGAGGGACAGGGGGGGCTACACCTTC
CDR3aa: CAWSVLERDRGGYTF

abundance: -
d_gene: -
j_gene: TRBJ2-1
v_gene: TRBV30
CDR3nt: TGTGCCTGGAGTGTTTTACTAGCAAACAATGAGCAGTTCTTC
CDR3aa: CAWSVLLANNEQFF

abundance: once
d_gene: TRBD1
j_gene: TRBJ2-5
v_gene: TRBV27
CDR3nt: TGTGCCAGCAGCCACGGACAGGGGGGTCAAGAGACCCAGTACTTC
CDR3aa: CASSHGQGGQETQYF

abundance: -
d_gene: TRBD2
j_gene: TRBJ2-5
v_gene: TRBV9
CDR3nt: TGTGCCAGCAGCGTGACTAGCGGGAGTTTAGAGACCCAGTACTTC
CDR3aa: CASSVTSGSLETQYF

abundance: -
d_gene: -
j_gene: TRBJ1-2
v_gene: TRBV6-6
CDR3nt: TGTGCCAGCAGTTACTCGGGGGAGGCTGGCTATGGCTACACCTTC
CDR3aa: CASSYSGEAGYGYTF

abundance: -
d_gene: -
j_gene: TRBJ2-5
v_gene: TRBV2
CDR3nt: TGTGCCAGCAGCCAGGAATGGGTCTGGGAGACCCAGTACTTC
CDR3aa: CASSQEWVWETQYF

abundance: -
d_gene: TRBD1
j_gene: TRBJ1-2
v_gene: TRBV29-1
CDR3nt: TGCAGCGTTGCCCCCACAGGGGGCGATGGCTACACCTTC
CDR3aa: CSVAPTGGDGYTF

abundance: once
d_gene: TRBD1
j_gene: TRBJ1-4
v_gene: TRBV2
CDR3nt: TGTGCCAGCAGAGAGACAGGGGCAACTAATGAAAAACTGTTTTTT
CDR3aa: CASRETGATNEKLFF

abundance: -
d_gene: TRBD2
j_gene: TRBJ2-1
v_gene: TRBV29-1
CDR3nt: TGCAGCGCCCAAAGCGGGACTATCTACAATGAGCAGTTCTTC
CDR3aa: CSAQSGTIYNEQFF

abundance: -
d_gene: TRBD2
j_gene: TRBJ2-2
v_gene: TRBV7-7
CDR3nt: TGTGCCAGCAGCTTCTCACGAGCGGGAGGACCCGGGGAGCTGTTTTTT
CDR3aa: CASSFSRAGGPGELFF

abundance: -
d_gene: TRBD1
j_gene: TRBJ2-1
v_gene: TRBV19
CDR3nt: TGTGCCAGTAGTACGCGCCAGGGGGCTTACAATGAGCAGTTCTTC
CDR3aa: CASSTRQGAYNEQFF

abundance: -
d_gene: TRBD2
j_gene: TRBJ2-1
v_gene: TRBV5-1
CDR3nt: TGCGCCAGCAGTCGACTAGCGGGAGGGCCTAACTCCTACAATGAGCAGTTCTTC
CDR3aa: CASSRLAGGPNSYNEQFF

abundance: -
d_gene: -
j_gene: TRBJ2-2
v_gene: TRBV5-1
CDR3nt: TGCGCCAGCAGCTTGGGACAGGACACCGGGGAGCTGTTTTTT
CDR3aa: CASSLGQDTGELFF

abundance: -
d_gene: TRBD2
j_gene: TRBJ2-5
v_gene: TRBV11-3
CDR3nt: TGTGCCAGCAGCACGGGACTAGCACAAGAGACCCAGTACTTC
CDR3aa: CASSTGLAQETQYF

abundance: -
d_gene: TRBD1
j_gene: TRBJ1-5
v_gene: TRBV27
CDR3nt: TGTGCCAGCAGACTAGACAGGGGCCCAAATCAGCCCCAGCATTTT
CDR3aa: CASRLDRGPNQPQHF

abundance: -
d_gene: -
j_gene: TRBJ2-2
v_gene: TRBV11-2
CDR3nt: TGTGCCAGCAGCGCCTTAGCGGCGAACACCGGGGAGCTGTTTTTT
CDR3aa: CASSALAANTGELFF

abundance: -
d_gene: -
j_gene: TRBJ2-1
v_gene: TRBV7-9
CDR3nt: TGTGCCAGCAGCTCAGCGACAGTTGTCTCCTACAATGAGCAGTTCTTC
CDR3aa: CASSSATVVSYNEQFF

abundance: -
d_gene: TRBD1
j_gene: TRBJ1-5
v_gene: TRBV5-1
CDR3nt: TGCGCCAGCAGCCCTGGGACAGGCAATCAGCCCCAGCATTTT
CDR3aa: CASSPGTGNQPQHF

abundance: -
d_gene: TRBD2
j_gene: TRBJ2-7
v_gene: TRBV30
CDR3nt: TGTGCCTGGACCAGCGGGAGGGCCGGCTACGAGCAGTACTTC
CDR3aa: CAWTSGRAGYEQYF

abundance: -
d_gene: -
j_gene: TRBJ2-2
v_gene: TRBV10-1
CDR3nt: TGCGCCAGCAGGGGGCTAGGGGAGCTGTTTTTT
CDR3aa: CASRGLGELFF

abundance: -
d_gene: -
j_gene: TRBJ2-1
v_gene: TRBV19
CDR3nt: TGTGCCAGTAAACAAGGGGGGGGGAATGAGCAGTTCTTC
CDR3aa: CASKQGGGNEQFF

abundance: -
d_gene: TRBD1
j_gene: TRBJ2-6
v_gene: TRBV5-1
CDR3nt: TGCGCCAGCAGCAACCCGGGACAGGCTCGCTACTCTGGGGCCAACGTCCTGACTTTC
CDR3aa: CASSNPGQARYSGANVLTF

abundance: -
d_gene: -
j_gene: TRBJ2-7
v_gene: TRBV5-5
CDR3nt: TGTGCCAGCAGCGGTAGCTCCTACGAGCAGTACTTC
CDR3aa: CASSGSSYEQYF

abundance: -
d_gene: -
j_gene: TRBJ1-5
v_gene: TRBV19
CDR3nt: TGTGCCAGTAGTATTATCGGTAGCAATCAGCCCCAGCATTTT
CDR3aa: CASSIIGSNQPQHF

abundance: -
d_gene: TRBD2
j_gene: TRBJ2-3
v_gene: TRBV27
CDR3nt: TGTGCCAGCAGCCCCCTAGGGACTAGCGGCCCCAGAGATACGCAGTATTTT
CDR3aa: CASSPLGTSGPRDTQYF

abundance: -
d_gene: -
j_gene: TRBJ2-3
v_gene: TRBV30
CDR3nt: TGTGCCGGAAGGAGGGCCGGAGATACGCAGTATTTT
CDR3aa: CAGRRAGDTQYF

abundance: -
d_gene: TRBD2
j_gene: TRBJ2-2
v_gene: TRBV28
CDR3nt: TGTGCCAGCAGTACTAGCGGGACTCCGAACACCGGGGAGCTGTTTTTT
CDR3aa: CASSTSGTPNTGELFF

abundance: -
d_gene: -
j_gene: TRBJ2-3
v_gene: TRBV13
CDR3nt: TGTGCCAGCAGCTCCGCGGATACGCAGTATTTT
CDR3aa: CASSSADTQYF

abundance: once
d_gene: TRBD1
j_gene: TRBJ2-2
v_gene: TRBV6-5
CDR3nt: TGTGCCAGCACCAACGGACAGGGGATCGGGGAGCTGTTTTTT
CDR3aa: CASTNGQGIGELFF